This T cell receptor (beta chain) was identified in a study of cytomegalovirus exposure and HLA in healthy donors. General observations from the study: In a later analysis, parvovirus B19, influenza, CMV and Epstein-Barr virus appeared linked to several top co-occurrence clusters.

A note on this clone: Its specificity is unknown.

The PCR contained 60 Vbeta and 13 Jbeta primers. This table comes from immunoSEQ multiplex PCR, and its TCRdb copy is limited to in-frame clones, with some not included. The data hold some 200,000 clones, with about 85% observed a single time. Trimming at V came to 6 bases and at J to 5 bases, leaving 3 bases not matched to a gene. The CDR3 has 14 residues. CDR1 and CDR2 (germline): MNHEY, SVGAGI. The sequence came from a man aged 45 to 65 in good health and CMV-seronegative. The chain employs TRBV6-5 and TRBJ1-6; 8 nucleotides align to TRBD1. The sequencing sample was made of PBMCs. The CDR3 DNA reads TGTGCCAGCAGCTTGACAGGGGATAATTCACCCCTCCACTTT. Its translation: CASSLTGDNSPLHF.